This T cell receptor (beta chain) stems from a study of CD4+ T cells in melanoma. Regarding the study as a whole: CD8+ T cell, macrophage and B cell function reportedly correlated with neoantigen-specific CD4+ T cells. Neoantigen-specific CD4+ T cells in melanoma reportedly had diverse differentiation states.

Using immunoSEQ multiplex PCR, the repertoire was profiled, and TCRdb retains in-frame clones only, with some absent. The sample shows 10,000 to 12,000 clones, approximately 60% of them seen only once. As for this clone: Its antigen is not known.

The TCR originated in a human donor with melanoma. Sequenced: cells from a culture (not recorded whether cultured in vitro).

CDR3: CASSSRVSVNEQFF. The CDR3, as DNA: TGTGCCAGCAGTTCGAGAGTTAGCGTGAATGAGCAGTTCTTC. The V and J genes are TRBV2 and TRBJ2-1; maybe TRBD2 (5 bases). This CDR3 comprises 14 residues. Deletions cut 5 bases from V and 7 bases from J, with 15 bases between. Germline V gene data show CDR1 as SNHLY and CDR2 as FYNNEI.